The 3 T cell receptor beta chains below were found in one sample sequenced in a study of control samples from healthy donors and cancer patients (dated by TCRdb to between 2020 and 2021). Library creation used the immunoSEQ multiplex PCR assay. Entries here come from immuneACCESS through TCRdb and include only in-frame sequences with V and J called. Some clones fail to appear in such tables; in the studies checked, an unresolved V gene covers under half of the shortfall, and the cause of the remainder is unknown. Counted in this sample were approximately 54,000 clones; about 90% of them appeared once. The top ten constitute almost 40% of the sample. Sequencing was performed on PBMCs. Receptor source: a man aged 50 to 59 with head and neck cancer.

The chain uses TRBV4-3 and TRBJ2-1; D unresolved. Germline CDR1 and CDR2: LGHNA and YSLEER. V lost 3 bases, J lost 3 bases, and 12 bases lay in between. The CDR3 covers 15 residues. Here the CDR3 reads CASSHNPVGYNEQFF. In nucleotides, the CDR3 is TGCGCCAGCAGCCACAACCCCGTGGGCTACAATGAGCAGTTCTTC.

This clone was found once. V usage is TRBV28 and J usage is TRBJ1-4; 7 bases are shared with TRBD1. Trimming at V came to 5 bases and at J to 2 bases, leaving 5 bases not matched to a gene. This CDR3 has 15 amino acids. Germline CDR1 and CDR2: MDHEN and SYDVKM. CDR3 in amino acids: CASSPPRGTNEKLFF. The CDR3 DNA reads as TGTGCCAGCAGTCCCCCCAGGGGGACTAATGAAAAACTGTTTTTT.

Note on this clone: In the same sample, other DNA sequences code for this CDR3. The chain uses TRBV27 and TRBJ1-5; TRBD1 might be the D (5 bases). Germline-derived CDR1 and CDR2 are MNHEY and SMNVEV (reference sequence). This CDR3 spans 13 amino acids. Trimming took off 3 bases at V and 4 bases at J, with 7 bases between the two ends. This chain's CDR3 is CASSLWGNQPQHF. Written as DNA, the CDR3 is TGTGCCAGCAGTTTGTGGGGGAATCAGCCCCAGCATTTT.